These T cell receptor beta chains were read from a single sample in a study of post-analysis software for immune sequencing data. MiXCR, applied by TCRdb to the PCR reads, yields one record per CDR3 protein. The profile covers about 820,000 distinct CDR3 sequences, with about 50% appearing a single time and approximately 4.3% taken by the ten largest. Sequenced sample: blood. Receptors were obtained from a girl aged 5-17 years with multiple sclerosis. Each CDR3 is given with its conserved first and last residue. The order of the fields is clone size, CDR3 length, V gene, J gene, D gene, CDR3 protein, CDR3 DNA. A D gene is named only where the DNA matches it firmly. Clone size is stated in some rows and not others, as once, few, many or a class when expanded.

.	13	TRBV3-1	TRBJ2-3	.	CASSQRVTDTQYF	TGTGCCAGCAGCCAGCGTGTGACAGATACGCAGTATTTT
.	18	TRBV6-1	TRBJ2-7	TRBD1	CASRTQNRGPYDYYEQYF	TGTGCCAGCAGGACCCAAAACAGGGGACCGTACGACTACTACGAGCAGTACTTC
.	18	TRBV12-3/TRBV12-4	TRBJ2-4	TRBD2	CASSFRTSGRARENIQYF	TGTGCCAGCAGTTTCCGGACTAGCGGGAGGGCCAGAGAAAACATTCAGTACTTC
.	20	TRBV15	TRBJ2-3	TRBD2	CAASRARTSGGYSSTDTQYF	TGTGCCGCCAGCAGAGCGAGAACTAGCGGGGGGTACTCTAGCACAGATACGCAGTATTTT
.	13	TRBV29-1	TRBJ2-1	.	CSVGLVLLNEQFF	TGCAGCGTTGGGCTAGTCCTACTGAATGAGCAGTTCTTC
.	12	TRBV10-3	TRBJ1-6	TRBD1	CAIGQGGSPLHF	TGTGCCATTGGACAGGGAGGATCACCCCTCCACTTT
few	16	TRBV6-1	TRBJ2-3	TRBD2	CASSGLAGVFTDTQYF	TGTGCCAGCAGTGGGCTAGCGGGGGTGTTCACAGATACGCAGTATTTT
.	15	TRBV5-1	TRBJ2-7	.	CASTSLATANDEQYF	TGCGCCAGCACCTCCCTAGCGACTGCCAACGACGAGCAGTACTTC
.	13	TRBV5-1	TRBJ2-1	.	CASSLVRSLEQFF	TGCGCCAGCAGCTTGGTTAGGTCTTTGGAGCAGTTCTTC
.	16	TRBV5-8	TRBJ2-3	TRBD2	CASSRILAGGPDTQYF	TGTGCCAGCAGCCGGATACTAGCGGGAGGGCCAGATACGCAGTATTTT
once	15	TRBV3-1	TRBJ2-5	.	CASSRQRGIGETQYF	TGTGCCAGCAGCCGTCAACGGGGGATAGGCGAGACCCAGTACTTC
.	12	TRBV12-3/TRBV12-4	TRBJ2-5	.	CASSLYPETQYF	TGTGCCAGCAGTTTGTACCCAGAGACCCAGTACTTC
.	17	TRBV4-1	TRBJ2-4	TRBD2	CASSQDSLAGSKNIQYF	TGCGCCAGCAGCCAAGATAGCCTAGCGGGTTCCAAAAACATTCAGTACTTC
once	15	TRBV20-1	TRBJ2-1	.	CSATGTSSSYNEQFF	TGCAGTGCTACCGGGACATCTAGCTCCTACAATGAGCAGTTCTTC
.	15	TRBV7-3	TRBJ2-1	TRBD2	CASSPTGTSDTEQFF	TGTGCCAGCAGCCCCACCGGGACTAGCGACACTGAGCAGTTCTTC
.	14	TRBV7-2	TRBJ2-1	.	CASTLRARNNEQFF	TGTGCCAGCACCCTCCGGGCGCGAAACAATGAGCAGTTCTTC
few	15	TRBV25-1	TRBJ2-6	.	CASSERRAGANVLTF	TGTGCCAGCAGTGAGCGGAGGGCTGGGGCCAACGTCCTGACTTTC
.	14	TRBV2	TRBJ2-6	.	CASQQGSGANVLTF	TGTGCCAGCCAACAGGGTTCTGGGGCCAACGTCCTGACTTTC
.	13	TRBV7-2	TRBJ2-3	.	CASSLENKNTQYF	TGTGCCAGCAGCTTAGAAAACAAAAATACGCAGTATTTT
once	15	TRBV27	TRBJ2-1	.	CASSWSFSSYNEQFF	TGTGCCAGCAGTTGGTCGTTCAGCTCCTACAATGAGCAGTTCTTC
.	16	TRBV6-1	TRBJ2-2	.	CASSERGPRGVRELFF	TGTGCCAGCAGTGAAAGGGGCCCGAGGGGGGTTAGGGAGCTGTTTTTT
.	15	TRBV24-1	TRBJ2-7	TRBD1	CATIDLQGTGDEQYF	TGTGCCACCATTGATTTGCAAGGGACAGGGGACGAGCAGTACTTC
.	15	TRBV5-1	TRBJ2-7	.	CASSLVVGGSYEQYF	TGCGCCAGCAGCTTGGTGGTAGGTGGGTCCTACGAGCAGTACTTC
.	16	TRBV20-1	TRBJ2-3	TRBD2	CSARDWVAGVPDTQYF	TGCAGTGCTAGAGATTGGGTAGCGGGAGTGCCAGATACGCAGTATTTT
.	12	TRBV20-1	TRBJ2-1	.	CSASPFEGTQFF	TGCAGTGCTAGCCCCTTCGAAGGGACGCAGTTCTTC
few	13	TRBV9	TRBJ1-2	.	CASSLGEGNGYTF	TGTGCCAGCAGCCTCGGGGAGGGGAATGGCTACACCTTC
.	16	TRBV5-1	TRBJ2-1	.	CASSLVRGASGNEQFF	TGCGCCAGCAGCTTGGTTCGCGGGGCGAGCGGCAATGAGCAGTTCTTC
.	14	TRBV5-1	TRBJ2-5	TRBD1	CASSPDRGKETQYF	TGCGCCAGCAGCCCGGACAGGGGGAAAGAGACCCAGTACTTC
few	15	TRBV7-2	TRBJ2-7	.	CASSLQPGQYNEQYF	TGTGCCAGCAGCTTACAGCCGGGCCAGTACAACGAGCAGTACTTC
.	22	TRBV6-2/TRBV6-3	TRBJ2-6	TRBD2	CASSYSGLAGGTEKDGANVLTF	TGTGCCAGCAGTTACTCGGGGCTAGCGGGAGGAACCGAAAAGGATGGGGCCAACGTCCTGACTTTC
.	13	TRBV5-1	TRBJ2-7	.	CASSGEVGYEQYF	TGCGCCAGCAGCGGAGAAGTTGGCTACGAGCAGTACTTC
few	14	TRBV20-1	TRBJ2-7	TRBD2	CSARDSRGGYEQYF	TGCAGTGCTAGGGATTCCCGGGGGGGCTACGAGCAGTACTTC
.	16	TRBV25-1	TRBJ2-2	.	CASSESGRAVTGELFF	TGTGCCAGCAGTGAATCGGGTAGGGCCGTGACCGGGGAGCTGTTTTTT
.	13	TRBV12-3/TRBV12-4	TRBJ1-2	TRBD1	CASSLDRIYGYTF	TGTGCCAGCAGTTTGGACAGGATCTATGGCTACACCTTC
.	15	TRBV4-2	TRBJ2-4	.	CASSQAPGLIGEQYF	TGTGCCAGCAGCCAGGCACCCGGACTAATCGGGGAGCAGTACTTC
.	18	TRBV5-1	TRBJ2-4	.	CASSALLPGDGNGGIQYF	TGCGCCAGCAGCGCGCTCCTCCCAGGGGACGGGAACGGCGGCATTCAGTACTTC
.	15	TRBV6-6	TRBJ2-7	.	CAVRSWDPGSYEQYF	TGTGCCGTACGCTCTTGGGACCCTGGCTCCTACGAGCAGTACTTC
.	16	TRBV20-1	TRBJ2-5	.	CSARDGLKDRLKTQYF	TGCAGTGCTAGAGACGGACTGAAAGACAGGTTGAAGACCCAGTACTTC
.	16	TRBV6-1	TRBJ2-7	TRBD2	CASSDVREVGSYEQYF	TGTGCCAGCAGTGACGTGCGGGAGGTCGGCTCCTACGAGCAGTACTTC
.	14	TRBV7-2	TRBJ2-7	TRBD2	CASSPLAGNYEQYF	TGTGCCAGCAGCCCTTTAGCGGGAAACTACGAGCAGTACTTC
.	14	TRBV2	TRBJ2-7	TRBD1	CASSPGTGAREQYF	TGTGCCAGCAGCCCCGGGACAGGGGCTCGCGAGCAGTACTTC
.	16	TRBV7-9	TRBJ2-1	TRBD1	CASSLAEGQGYNEQFF	TGTGCCAGCAGCTTAGCGGAGGGACAGGGCTACAATGAGCAGTTCTTC
few	12	TRBV20-1	TRBJ2-7	.	CSANKGLYEQYF	TGCAGTGCCAACAAGGGACTTTACGAGCAGTACTTC
few	14	TRBV20-1	TRBJ2-1	.	CSARWAALGNEQFF	TGCAGTGCTAGGTGGGCTGCGTTAGGTAATGAGCAGTTCTTC
.	15	TRBV27	TRBJ2-1	.	CASAGGPSSYNEQFF	TGTGCCAGCGCAGGAGGGCCCAGCTCCTACAATGAGCAGTTCTTC
.	15	TRBV12-3/TRBV12-4	TRBJ2-7	.	CASSLESGYLVEQYF	TGTGCCAGCAGTTTAGAATCCGGGTATCTCGTCGAGCAGTACTTC
.	15	TRBV5-1	TRBJ2-5	TRBD2	CASSLALASGKEQYF	TGCGCCAGCAGCTTGGCCCTGGCTAGCGGGAAAGAGCAGTACTTC
once	16	TRBV9	TRBJ2-7	TRBD2	CASSVFPGLAPYEQYF	TGTGCCAGCAGCGTATTTCCGGGACTAGCCCCCTACGAGCAGTACTTC
.	14	TRBV20-1	TRBJ1-1	TRBD1	CSARTGGRNTEAFF	TGCAGTGCTCGGACAGGGGGGCGGAACACTGAAGCTTTCTTT
few	14	TRBV7-9	TRBJ2-7	.	CASRRRGSSYEQYF	TGTGCCAGCAGGCGTCGGGGGTCCTCCTACGAGCAGTACTTC
.	11	TRBV29-1	TRBJ2-5	.	CSVLRVETQYF	TGCAGCGTTCTTAGGGTCGAGACCCAGTACTTC
.	15	TRBV7-3	TRBJ2-3	TRBD1	CASSLTGTGRNTQYF	TGTGCCAGCAGCTTGACCGGGACAGGTAGAAATACGCAGTATTTT
.	12	TRBV20-1	TRBJ2-1	TRBD1	CSASGQGSEQFF	TGCAGTGCTAGCGGACAGGGTAGTGAGCAGTTCTTC
.	14	TRBV29-1	TRBJ2-7	.	CSVTLILGSYEQYF	TGCAGCGTTACTCTCATTTTGGGCTCCTACGAGCAGTACTTC